This TCR beta chain derives from a study of cytomegalovirus exposure and HLA in healthy donors. As for the study in general: Among 350 to 500 genotyped donors, around 80% fell in the Caucasian-associated ancestry cluster.

CDR3 length: 15 amino acids. Unmatched junction bases numbered 5, after V lost 3 bases and J lost 5 bases. Germline V gene sequence: CDR1 SGHRS, CDR2 YFSETQ. Worth noting for this clone: Its target is not known. This specimen includes other DNA sequences encoding the same CDR3.

Study-level findings and limits: Per published accounts, TCR beta sequences correctly predicted the HLA-A and HLA-B alleles of most subjects.

PCR was performed using 60 Vbeta and 13 Jbeta primers. TCRdb's table, derived via immunoSEQ multiplex PCR, lists solely in-frame clones and lacks some. The sample shows about 87,000 clones, about 68% of them seen only once. The specimen was PBMCs. This sequence originates from a man younger than 45 in good health and CMV-seropositive. The chain employs TRBV5-1 and TRBJ2-2; 9 bases match TRBD1. The CDR3 DNA follows: TGCGCCAGCAGCTCCGGGACAGGGAGGACCGGGGAGCTGTTTTTT. It specifies CASSSGTGRTGELFF.